This T cell receptor beta chain was identified in a study of early T cells in non-severe SARS-CoV-2 infection (dated by TCRdb to the early 2020s). Looking at the study overall: Bulk RNA from unsorted whole blood was used for TCR sequencing, so alpha and beta chains could not be paired. Broader findings and caveats from the paper: VDJdb matching was skewed toward anti-spike CD8 responses and likely underestimated virus-specific expansions, missing private and CD4 specificities.

V lost 7 bases and J lost 6 bases; the stretch between them is 18 bases long. The CDR3 spans 14 residues, from the cysteine through the phenylalanine. Left in the record is the CDR3 DNA by itself, 42 bases read in frame from the first base. The germline V gene encodes CDR1 MNHEY and CDR2 SVGAGI. This clonotype was seen a handful of times. No cognate antigen has been identified for it. Nothing much larger sits one base from this clone, and base qualities are not available. The library came from 5' RACE. This sample was sequenced with a NextSeq 500. Unique molecular identifiers were attached to individual cDNA molecules in the TCR library protocol so that sequencing error and PCR bias could be corrected. Both TCR alpha and beta chains were sequenced, and tight co-correlation was observed between alpha and beta sequence abundances in each sample. As for how the authors treated the data: Decombinator V4 was used to annotate TCR sequences for V gene, J gene and CDR3. Expanded TCRs were defined as changing significantly between any two time points under a Poisson model with p below 0.0001. TCR abundances were normalised to the total number of TCRs sequenced per sample and were expressed as counts per million. TRAV1-2 paired with TRAJ12, TRAJ20 or TRAJ33 defined MAIT TCRs, while TRAV10 paired with TRAJ18 defined iNKT TCRs. VDJdb, accessed on 1 November 2021, was searched for TCRs annotated for CMV, EBV and SARS-CoV-2, and TCRs annotated for more than one antigen were excluded. Using fastp trimming at Q25 and MiXCR clonotype assembly, TCRdb reanalyzed the public sequencing data and kept in-frame beta chains. Every CDR3 protein is listed once, alongside the most common genes and DNA of its rows. What appears here as the V and J calls and clone size reflects TCRdb's work, not the paper's. This sample is represented by 65,000 to 80,000 distinct CDR3 sequences; roughly 10% of them were singletons. The ten largest clones capture about 4.8% of the sample.

A case-control design nested within a healthcare worker cohort in London, UK, was used, with weekly nasopharyngeal swab PCR tests and blood sampling performed. Between 23 and 31 March 2020, the week of the UK lockdown, healthcare workers were enrolled and then followed up weekly for as long as 16 weeks. Sample: whole blood. This sequence was found in an adult who was a healthcare worker with PCR-confirmed SARS-CoV-2 infection or an uninfected control (not recorded which). The chain employs TRBV6-5 and TRBJ1-2, with the D gene not clear enough to name. The nucleotides are TGTGCCAGCACCGCCGGCCCCCGTACAAATGGCTACACCTTC. This encodes CASTAGPRTNGYTF.